Following are 5 T cell receptor beta chains from one sample sequenced in a study of T cells in tumors after PD-1 blockade (dated by TCRdb to the late 2010s). The time point label, as the study defines it: after anti-PD-1 therapy. The library came from the immunoSEQ multiplex PCR assay. Drawn from immuneACCESS, this table holds only the in-frame rearrangements with V and J called that TCRdb kept. Clones are partly lost; checked studies trace under half to an unresolved V gene and leave the rest unexplained. The sample has 4,000 to 5,500 clones on record, around 60% of them singletons. The top ten constitute 15% of the sample. The source was tumor tissue, collected after anti-PD-1 treatment. The receptors originated from a human donor with basal cell carcinoma.

In its sample, this clone was seen a few times. The rearrangement uses TRBV6-6 and TRBJ1-6, with D hard to call. CDR1 and CDR2 from the germline V gene are MNHNY and SVGAGI (reference sequence). Trimming took off 2 bases at V and 8 bases at J, with 7 bases between the two ends. This CDR3 contains 13 residues. As DNA, the CDR3 is TGTGCCAGCAGTTACGATCGGGATTCACCCCTCCACTTT. Amino acid sequence: CASSYDRDSPLHF.

V is TRBV5-5 and J is TRBJ2-7; 10 bases match TRBD1. Trimming took 0 bases from V and 0 from J; bases not matched to a gene: 0. Germline V gene data show CDR1 as SGHKS and CDR2 as YYEKEE (reference sequence). The CDR3 extends over 15 amino acids. CDR3 in amino acids: CASSLGDRGSYEQYF. DNA of the CDR3: TGTGCCAGCAGCTTGGGGGACAGGGGCTCCTACGAGCAGTACTTC.

Comments on this clone: At one end, the junction sequence differs from germline, possibly due to a read error. This rearrangement joins TRBV28 to TRBJ2-7, with TRBD2 matching 7 bases. The CDR3 has 14 amino acids. Germline assignment: CDR1 MDHEN and CDR2 SYDVKM. CDR3 in DNA: TGTGCCAGCAGTCTATGGGGGGGGATAGGCGAGCAGTACTTC. Encoded protein: CASSLWGGIGEQYF.

CDR3: CASQDYKGSSSGANVLTF. For the CDR3, the DNA is TGTGCCAGTCAGGATTATAAAGGTTCTAGCTCTGGGGCCAACGTCCTGACTTTC. V and J are TRBV19 and TRBJ2-6; D is uncertain. This CDR3 has 18 amino acids. Germline CDR1 LNHDA, CDR2 SQIVND (reference sequence). Trimming removed 8 bases from V and 0 bases from J, with 20 bases in between. Supplemented by reference TRBV19 and TRBJ2-6, the full variable domain reads DGGITQSPKYLFRKEGQNVTLSCEQNLNHDAMYWYRQDPGQGLRLIYYSQIVNDFQKGDIAEGYSVSREKKESFPLTVTSAQKNPTAFYLCASQDYKGSSSGANVLTFGAGSRLTVL.

In DNA form, the CDR3 reads TGTGCCAGCAGCTTGAAGTCAGGGAGCGACGAGCAGTACTTC. Its translation: CASSLKSGSDEQYF. This chain uses TRBV5-4 with TRBJ2-7; TRBD1 or TRBD2 may be the D gene (5 bases each). The germline CDR1 and CDR2 sequences are SGHNT and YYREEE (reference sequence). Trimming removed 1 base at V and 5 bases at J, with 13 bases between. The CDR3 is made up of 14 amino acids.